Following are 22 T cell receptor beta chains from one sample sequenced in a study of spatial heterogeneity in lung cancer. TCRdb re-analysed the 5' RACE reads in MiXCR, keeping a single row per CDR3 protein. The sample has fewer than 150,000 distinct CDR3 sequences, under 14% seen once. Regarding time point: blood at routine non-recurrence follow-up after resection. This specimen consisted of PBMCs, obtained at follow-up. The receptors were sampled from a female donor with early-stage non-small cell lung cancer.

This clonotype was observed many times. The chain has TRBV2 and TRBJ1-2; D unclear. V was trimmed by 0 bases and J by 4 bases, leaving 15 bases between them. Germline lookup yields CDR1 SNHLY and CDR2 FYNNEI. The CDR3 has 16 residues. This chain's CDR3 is CASSEAFRTALYGYTF. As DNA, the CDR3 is TGTGCCAGCAGTGAAGCCTTCCGGACGGCCCTCTATGGCTACACCTTC.

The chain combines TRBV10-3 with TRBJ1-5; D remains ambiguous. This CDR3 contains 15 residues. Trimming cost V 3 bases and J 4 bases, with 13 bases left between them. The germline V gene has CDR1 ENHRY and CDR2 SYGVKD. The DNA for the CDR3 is TGTGCCATCAGTGAAATTGACTCCCCAAATCAGCCCCAGCATTTT. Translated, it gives CAISEIDSPNQPQHF.

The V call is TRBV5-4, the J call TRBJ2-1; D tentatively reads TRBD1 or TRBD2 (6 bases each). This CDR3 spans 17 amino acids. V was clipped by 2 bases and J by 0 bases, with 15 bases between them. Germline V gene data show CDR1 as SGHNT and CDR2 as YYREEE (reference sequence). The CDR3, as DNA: TGTGCCAGCAGCTTAGGGGGTAGCGGAAGCTCCTACAATGAGCAGTTCTTC. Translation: CASSLGGSGSSYNEQFF. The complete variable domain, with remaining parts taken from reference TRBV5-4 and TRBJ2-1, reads ETGVTQSPTHLIKTRGQQVTLRCSSQSGHNTVSWYQQALGQGPQFIFQYYREEENGRGNFPPRFSGLQFPNYSSELNVNALELDDSALYLCASSLGGSGSSYNEQFFGPGTRLTVL.

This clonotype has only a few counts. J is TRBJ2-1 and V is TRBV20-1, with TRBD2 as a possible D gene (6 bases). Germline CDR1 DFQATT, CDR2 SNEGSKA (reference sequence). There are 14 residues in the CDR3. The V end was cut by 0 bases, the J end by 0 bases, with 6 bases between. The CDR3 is CSARDGSSYNEQFF. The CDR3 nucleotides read TGCAGTGCTAGAGACGGGAGCTCCTACAATGAGCAGTTCTTC.

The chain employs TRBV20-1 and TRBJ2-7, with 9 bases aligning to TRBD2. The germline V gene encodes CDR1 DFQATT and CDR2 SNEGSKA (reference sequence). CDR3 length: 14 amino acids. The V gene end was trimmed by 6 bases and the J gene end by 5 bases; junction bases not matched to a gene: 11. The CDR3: CSAVLSGRLNEQYF. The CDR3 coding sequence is TGCAGTGCCGTTTTGAGCGGGAGGTTAAACGAGCAGTACTTC.

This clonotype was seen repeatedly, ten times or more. The CDR3 region has the DNA TGTGCCAGCCACCGTTATTCACCCCTCCACTTT. It specifies CASHRYSPLHF. The rearrangement joins TRBV2 to TRBJ1-6, with D hard to call. The CDR3 is made up of 11 amino acids. Germline V gene data show CDR1 as SNHLY and CDR2 as FYNNEI. V shed 8 bases and J shed 8 bases, with 7 bases lying between them.

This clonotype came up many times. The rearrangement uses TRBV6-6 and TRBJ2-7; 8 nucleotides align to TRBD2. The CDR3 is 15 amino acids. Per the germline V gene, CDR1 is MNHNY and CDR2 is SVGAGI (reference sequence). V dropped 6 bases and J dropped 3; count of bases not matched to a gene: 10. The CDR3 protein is CASSTGTRGNYEQYF. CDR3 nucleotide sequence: TGTGCCAGCAGCACCGGGACTAGGGGAAACTACGAGCAGTACTTC.

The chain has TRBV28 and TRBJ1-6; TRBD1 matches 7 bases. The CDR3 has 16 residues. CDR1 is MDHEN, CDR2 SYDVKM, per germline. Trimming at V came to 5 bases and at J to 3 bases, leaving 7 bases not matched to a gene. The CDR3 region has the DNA TGTGCCAGCAGTCGGCTCGGGACAGACTATAATTCACCCCTCCACTTT. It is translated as CASSRLGTDYNSPLHF. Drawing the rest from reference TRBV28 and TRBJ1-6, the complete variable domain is DVKVTQSSRYLVKRTGEKVFLECVQDMDHENMFWYRQDPGLGLRLIYFSYDVKMKEKGDIPEGYSVSREKKERFSLILESASTNQTSMYLCASSRLGTDYNSPLHFGNGTRLTVT.

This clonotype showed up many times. CDR3 protein: CASRKTGAVGEQYF. Written as DNA, the CDR3 is TGTGCCAGCAGGAAGACAGGGGCCGTGGGTGAGCAGTACTTC. V and J are TRBV28 and TRBJ2-7; 8 bases are shared with TRBD1. V lost 6 bases, J lost 7 bases, and 11 bases stayed unmatched. From germline, CDR1 is MDHEN and CDR2 SYDVKM. The CDR3 has 14 residues.

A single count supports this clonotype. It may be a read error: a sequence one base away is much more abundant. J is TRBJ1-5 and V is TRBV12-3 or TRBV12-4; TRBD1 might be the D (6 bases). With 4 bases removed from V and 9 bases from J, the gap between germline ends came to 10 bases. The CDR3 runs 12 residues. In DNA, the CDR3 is TGTGCCAGCAGTTCGTCAGGGGCGCCCCAGCATTTT. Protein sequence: CASSSSGAPQHF.

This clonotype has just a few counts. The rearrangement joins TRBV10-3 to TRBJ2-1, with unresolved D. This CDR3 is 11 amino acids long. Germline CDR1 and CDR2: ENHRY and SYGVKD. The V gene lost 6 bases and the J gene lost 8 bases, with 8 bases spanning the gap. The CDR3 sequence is CAIRKSDEQFF. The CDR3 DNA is TGTGCCATCAGGAAGTCGGATGAGCAGTTCTTC.

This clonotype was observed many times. This chain's CDR3 is CASSQEFSKPQHF. The CDR3 DNA is TGCGCCAGCAGCCAAGAGTTTTCTAAGCCCCAGCATTTT. The rearrangement links TRBV4-3 to TRBJ1-5; no clear D. Germline V CDR1 and CDR2: LGHNA, YSLEER. The CDR3 covers 13 residues. V lost 0 bases, J lost 8 bases, and 8 bases lay in between.

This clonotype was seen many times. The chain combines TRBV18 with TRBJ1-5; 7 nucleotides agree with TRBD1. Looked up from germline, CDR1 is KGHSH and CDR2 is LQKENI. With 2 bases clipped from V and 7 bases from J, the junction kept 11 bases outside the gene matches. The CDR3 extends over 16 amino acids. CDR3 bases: TGTGCCAGCTCACCAATAGAGACAAGGGGGCGGCAGCCCCAGCATTTT. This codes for CASSPIETRGRQPQHF.

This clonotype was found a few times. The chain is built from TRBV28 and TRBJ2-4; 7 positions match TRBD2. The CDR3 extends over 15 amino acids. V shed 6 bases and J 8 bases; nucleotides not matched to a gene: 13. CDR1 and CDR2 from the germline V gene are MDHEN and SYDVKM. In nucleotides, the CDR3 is TGTGCCAGCAGGTCTGGACTGCGGGGGAGGTACATTCAGTACTTC. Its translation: CASRSGLRGRYIQYF.

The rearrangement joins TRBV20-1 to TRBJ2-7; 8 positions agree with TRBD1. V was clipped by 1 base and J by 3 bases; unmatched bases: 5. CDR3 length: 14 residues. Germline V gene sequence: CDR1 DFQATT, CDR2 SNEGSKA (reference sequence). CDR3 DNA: TGCAGTGCTAGAGCAAGGACAGGGCTCTACGAGCAGTACTTC. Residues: CSARARTGLYEQYF.

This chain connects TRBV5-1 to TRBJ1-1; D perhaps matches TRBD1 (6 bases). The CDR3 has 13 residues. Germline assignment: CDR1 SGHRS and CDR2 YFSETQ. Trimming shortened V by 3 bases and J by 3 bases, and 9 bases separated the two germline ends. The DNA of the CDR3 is TGCGCCAGCAGCTACAGGGTGGACACTGAAGCTTTCTTT. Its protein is CASSYRVDTEAFF.

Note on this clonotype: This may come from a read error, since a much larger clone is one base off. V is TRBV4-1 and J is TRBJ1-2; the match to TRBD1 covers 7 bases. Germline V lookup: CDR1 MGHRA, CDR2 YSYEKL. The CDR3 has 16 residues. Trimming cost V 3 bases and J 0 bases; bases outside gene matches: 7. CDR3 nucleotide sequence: TGCGCCAGCAGCCAGAGGGACAGCTGGACTAACTATGGCTACACCTTC. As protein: CASSQRDSWTNYGYTF.

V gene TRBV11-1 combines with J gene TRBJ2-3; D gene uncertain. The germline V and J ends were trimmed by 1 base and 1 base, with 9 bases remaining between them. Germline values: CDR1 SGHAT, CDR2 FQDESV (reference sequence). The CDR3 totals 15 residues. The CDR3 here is CASSLETPGTDTQYF. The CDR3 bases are TGTGCCAGCAGCTTAGAAACACCAGGCACAGATACGCAGTATTTT.

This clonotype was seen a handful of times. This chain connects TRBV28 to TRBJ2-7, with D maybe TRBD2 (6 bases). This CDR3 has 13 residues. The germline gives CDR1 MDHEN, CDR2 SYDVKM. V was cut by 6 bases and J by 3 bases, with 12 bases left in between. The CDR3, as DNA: TGTGCCAGCAGGGGGGGTCTACGCTACGAGCAGTACTTC. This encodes CASRGGLRYEQYF.

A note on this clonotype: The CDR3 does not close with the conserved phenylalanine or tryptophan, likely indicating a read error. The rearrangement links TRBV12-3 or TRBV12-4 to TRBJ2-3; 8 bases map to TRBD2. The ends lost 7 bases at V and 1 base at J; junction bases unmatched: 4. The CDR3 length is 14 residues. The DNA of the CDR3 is TGTGCCAGCACCCGGACTAGCCGCACAGATACGCAGTATTAT. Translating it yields CASTRTSRTDTQYY.

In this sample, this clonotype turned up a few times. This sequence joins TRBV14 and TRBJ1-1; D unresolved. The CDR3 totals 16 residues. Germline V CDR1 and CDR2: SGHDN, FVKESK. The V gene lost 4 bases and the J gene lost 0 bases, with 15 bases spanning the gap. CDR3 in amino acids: CASSPLLEGLNTEAFF. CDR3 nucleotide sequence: TGTGCCAGCAGCCCACTCTTAGAGGGCCTGAACACTGAAGCTTTCTTT.

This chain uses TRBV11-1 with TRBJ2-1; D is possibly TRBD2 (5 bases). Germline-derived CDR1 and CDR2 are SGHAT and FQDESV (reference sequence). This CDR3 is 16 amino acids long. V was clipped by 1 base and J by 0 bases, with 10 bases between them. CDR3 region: CASSLGGSNSYNEQFF. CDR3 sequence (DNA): TGTGCCAGCAGCTTAGGAGGGAGCAACTCCTACAATGAGCAGTTCTTC.